The 15 T cell receptor beta chains presented below share a single source sample, sequenced in a study of blood T cell repertoires in COVID-19. Measured with immunoSEQ multiplex PCR; TCRdb has only the in-frame clones, and not every one. In the table there are around 220,000 clones, roughly 87% of which are singletons. The material sequenced was peripheral blood. All receptors come from a man in his forties with active or convalescent COVID-19.

The rearrangement links TRBV5-1 to TRBJ2-7; D is undetermined. Germline CDR1 reads SGHRS; CDR2 reads YFSETQ. The germline V and J ends were trimmed by 0 bases and 3 bases, with 4 bases remaining between them. The CDR3 runs 12 residues. CDR3 in DNA: TGCGCCAGCAGCTTGGCCTTCTACGAGCAGTACTTC. As protein: CASSLAFYEQYF.

V is TRBV5-4 and J is TRBJ2-3; TRBD2 matches at 7 bases. This CDR3 is 17 amino acids long. The germline V gene has CDR1 SGHNT and CDR2 YYREEE (reference sequence). The V and J ends lost 1 base and 6 bases, in that order; junction bases with no gene match: 14. The CDR3 here is CASSLRLRTRGSDTQYF. The CDR3 DNA reads as TGTGCCAGCAGCTTGAGGTTAAGGACTAGAGGGTCGGATACGCAGTATTTT.

CDR3: CASSLGASGSWGEQFF. The DNA for the CDR3 is TGTGCCAGCAGCTTAGGGGCTAGCGGGAGTTGGGGTGAGCAGTTCTTC. V is TRBV7-2 and J is TRBJ2-1; 10 positions agree with TRBD2. The CDR3 length is 16 residues. CDR1 is SGHTA and CDR2 is FQGNSA in the germline V gene. The V segment lost 1 base and the J segment 9 bases; nucleotides outside the gene matches: 9.

This clone is labeled as medium-sized (0.01 to 0.1%). The chain combines TRBV13 with TRBJ1-1; D is undetermined. Germline lookup yields CDR1 PRHDT and CDR2 FYEKMQ (reference sequence). The CDR3 loop spans 13 amino acids. Between the trimmed V and J ends, which lost 8 bases and 2 bases, there was a span of 12 bases. CDR3: CASSGEENTEAFF. CDR3 bases: TGTGCCAGCTCCGGGGAAGAAAACACTGAAGCTTTCTTT.

The chain couples TRBV27 to TRBJ1-2, with 7 bases matching TRBD1. CDR3 size: 15 residues. The V segment lost 2 bases and the J segment 4 bases; nucleotides outside the gene matches: 7. Germline V gives CDR1 MNHEY, CDR2 SMNVEV (reference sequence). The CDR3 spells CASSLRQGVAYGYTF. The CDR3, as DNA: TGTGCCAGCAGTTTACGGCAGGGGGTAGCCTATGGCTACACCTTC.

This clone was picked up one time. The CDR3 sequence is CASAPGTGSHEQYF. For the CDR3, the DNA is TGTGCCAGCGCCCCCGGGACAGGGTCCCACGAGCAGTACTTC. The rearrangement uses TRBV9 and TRBJ2-7, with TRBD1 matching 9 bases. The junction had 10 bases not matched to a gene; V was cut back by 7 bases and J by 5 bases. CDR1 is SGDLS, CDR2 YYNGEE, per germline. CDR3 length: 14 residues. The whole variable domain, remainder taken from reference TRBV9 and TRBJ2-7, is DSGVTQTPKHLITATGQRVTLRCSPRSGDLSVYWYQQSLDQGLQFLIQYYNGEERAKGNILERFSAQQFPDLHSELNLSSLELGDSALYFCASAPGTGSHEQYFGPGTRLTVT.

J is TRBJ1-1 and V is TRBV3-1 (or the pseudogene TRBV3-2), with 10 nucleotides matching TRBD1. This CDR3 is 16 amino acids long. The V segment lost 3 bases and the J segment 0 bases; nucleotides outside the gene matches: 4. CDR1 LGHDT and CDR2 YNNKEL come from the germline V gene (reference sequence). The CDR3 spells CASSHRQGALNTEAFF. The DNA of the CDR3 is TGTGCCAGCAGCCATAGACAGGGGGCATTGAACACTGAAGCTTTCTTT.

Only one count was recorded for this clone. V gene TRBV5-1 combines with J gene TRBJ2-7; 7 nucleotides agree with TRBD1. The CDR3 has 15 amino acids. CDR1 and CDR2 from the germline V gene are SGHRS and YFSETQ. V lost 4 bases, J lost 0 bases, and 7 bases stayed unmatched. The DNA for the CDR3 is TGCGCCAGCAGCAAAAGACAGGGCAGCTCCTACGAGCAGTACTTC. Translating gives CASSKRQGSSYEQYF.

The rearrangement links TRBV19 to TRBJ2-2; a weak D match, TRBD1 (5 bases). With 3 bases removed from V and 7 bases from J, the gap between germline ends came to 9 bases. The CDR3 consists of 13 residues. The germline CDR1 and CDR2 sequences are LNHDA and SQIVND (reference sequence). CDR3 residues: CASSIQGIGELFF. The CDR3 nucleotides read TGTGCCAGTAGTATTCAGGGTATCGGGGAGCTGTTTTTT.

The rearrangement links TRBV2 to TRBJ2-5; 9 nucleotides line up with TRBD2. Germline lookup yields CDR1 SNHLY and CDR2 FYNNEI. V shed 10 bases and J 3 bases; nucleotides not matched to a gene: 3. The CDR3 covers 12 residues. The DNA for the CDR3 is TGTGCCATGCGACTAGCGGAAGAGACCCAGTACTTC. Translated: CAMRLAEETQYF.

This clone was observed a few times. This sequence joins TRBV2 and TRBJ2-5; 8 bases line up with TRBD1. This CDR3 has 14 amino acids. Germline V gene sequence: CDR1 SNHLY, CDR2 FYNNEI. After removal of 8 bases from V and 1 base from J, the junction contained 6 bases not matched to a gene. Written as DNA, the CDR3 is TGTGCCAGCGGGACAGGCGACCTCCAAGAGACCCAGTACTTC. Translating it yields CASGTGDLQETQYF.

The genes are TRBV5-4 and TRBJ1-1, with 9 bases matching TRBD1. This CDR3 contains 15 residues. CDR1 is SGHNT and CDR2 is YYREEE in the germline V gene (reference sequence). V was clipped by 1 base and J by 3 bases; unmatched bases: 4. Written as DNA, the CDR3 is TGTGCCAGCAGCTTGCGAAGGACAGGGGACACTGAAGCTTTCTTT. It codes for CASSLRRTGDTEAFF.

V usage is TRBV7-8 and J usage is TRBJ1-2, with TRBD1 matching over 9 bases. The trim removed 2 bases at V and 4 bases at J, leaving 17 bases unmatched. The CDR3 spans 19 residues. From germline, CDR1 is SGHVS and CDR2 FQNEAQ. The CDR3: CASSLFGGQGGSKTYGYTF. CDR3 nucleotides: TGTGCCAGCAGCTTATTTGGGGGACAGGGAGGGAGTAAAACCTATGGCTACACCTTC.

The chain is built from TRBV28 and TRBJ2-5; maybe TRBD2 (6 bases). The germline V and J ends were trimmed by 2 bases and 6 bases, with 13 bases remaining between them. CDR1 MDHEN and CDR2 SYDVKM come from the germline V gene. There are 14 residues in the CDR3. Here the CDR3 reads CASSLGGVRQTQYF. CDR3 DNA: TGTGCCAGCAGTTTAGGCGGGGTCCGTCAGACCCAGTACTTC.

This sequence joins TRBV5-1 and TRBJ1-2, with TRBD1 matching over 9 bases. This CDR3 contains 16 residues. The V and J ends lost 0 bases and 4 bases, in that order; junction bases with no gene match: 7. Per germline, CDR1 SGHRS and CDR2 YFSETQ. CDR3 sequence: CASSLVSGQGSYGYTF. CDR3 sequence (DNA): TGCGCCAGCAGCTTGGTTTCGGGACAGGGTTCCTATGGCTACACCTTC.